This record covers a single T cell receptor (beta chain). What it binds is not known. The sample originates from a study of neurological immune-mediated disorders. The group of healthy controls was made up of people who were blood bank volunteers in Maryland, USA. TCRdb used MiXCR to reprocess the 5' RACE reads, holding one entry per CDR3 protein. This table holds 55,000 to 70,000 distinct CDR3 sequences, over 9.5% found once. This CDR3 is 13 amino acids long. Trimming pared 8 bases from V and 1 base from J, leaving 11 bases between. General study findings and limits: No expanded-clone CDR3 amino acid sequence recurred across subjects, suggesting private TCR-beta repertoires.

The sequence came from a man aged 60 to 75 in good health. The sequencing sample was made of PBMCs. The chain recombines TRBV12-3 or TRBV12-4 with TRBJ2-5, with D unresolved. In DNA, the CDR3 is TGTGCCAGCGACCACGCAGGCCAAGAGACCCAGTACTTC. Translation gives CASDHAGQETQYF.